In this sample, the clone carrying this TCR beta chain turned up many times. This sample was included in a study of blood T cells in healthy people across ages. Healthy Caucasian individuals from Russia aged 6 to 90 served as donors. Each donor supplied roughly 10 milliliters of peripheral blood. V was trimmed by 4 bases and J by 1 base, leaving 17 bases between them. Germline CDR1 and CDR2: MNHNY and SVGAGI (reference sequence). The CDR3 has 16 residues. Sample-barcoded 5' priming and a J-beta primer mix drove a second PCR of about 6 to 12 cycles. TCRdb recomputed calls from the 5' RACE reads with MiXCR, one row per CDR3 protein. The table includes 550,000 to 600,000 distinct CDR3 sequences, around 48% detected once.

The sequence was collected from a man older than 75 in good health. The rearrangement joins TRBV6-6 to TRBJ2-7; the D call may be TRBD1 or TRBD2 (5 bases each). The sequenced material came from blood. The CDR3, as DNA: TGTGCCAGCAGTTCCCCGACAGCGGTTATATCCTACGAGCAGTACTTC. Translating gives CASSSPTAVISYEQYF.